Each of the 32 T cell receptor beta chains below was sequenced from the same sample in a study of blood T cell repertoires in COVID-19. Generated by immunoSEQ multiplex PCR, the TCRdb table keeps only in-frame clones and is missing some. The sample records roughly 400,000 clones, 80% to 95% being singletons. Sequencing was done on a sample of PBMCs or T cells enriched from blood (not recorded which). These receptor sequences come from a man between 18 and 29 years old who had recovered from COVID-19.

CDR3 in amino acids: CASRPWREGYGYTF. CDR3 bases: TGTGCCAGCAGGCCCTGGAGGGAAGGGTATGGCTACACCTTC. The J gene is TRBJ1-2, the V gene TRBV3-1 (or the pseudogene TRBV3-2); D is ambiguous. CDR1 and CDR2 (germline): LGHDT, YNNKEL (reference sequence). V was pared by 6 bases and J by 5 bases, with 16 bases between. The CDR3 has 14 amino acids.

This clone was seen a single time. V is TRBV6-4 and J is TRBJ1-1, with D unresolved. CDR3 length equals 13 residues. V lost 3 bases and J lost 2, with 7 bases in between. Germline-derived CDR1 and CDR2 are MRHNA and SNTAGT. Here the CDR3 reads CASSERGNTEAFF. The CDR3 DNA reads TGTGCCAGCAGTGAACGAGGAAACACTGAAGCTTTCTTT.

V and J are TRBV7-9 and TRBJ1-2; the D gene is possibly TRBD1 (5 bases). The CDR3 extends over 15 amino acids. From germline, CDR1 is SEHNR and CDR2 FQNEAQ (reference sequence). V was trimmed by 4 bases and J by 4 bases, leaving 16 bases between them. The CDR3 DNA sequence: TGTGCCAGCAGCTATTCTACAGGAAACTCCTATGGCTACACCTTC. Encoded protein: CASSYSTGNSYGYTF.

In this sample, this clone turned up a few times. The CDR3 loop is CSVEDLSGFYGYTF. The CDR3 nucleotides read TGCAGCGTTGAAGATCTATCGGGATTTTACGGCTACACCTTC. V is TRBV29-1 and J is TRBJ1-2, with D unclear. CDR1 SQVTM and CDR2 ANQGSEA come from the germline V gene. The CDR3 runs 14 residues. Trimming left V 0 bases short and J 8 bases short, with 16 bases between. Supplemented by reference TRBV29-1 and TRBJ1-2, the full variable domain reads SAVISQKPSRDICQRGTSLTIQCQVDSQVTMMFWYRQQPGQSLTLIATANQGSEATYESGFVIDKFPISRPNLTFSTLTVSNMSPEDSSIYLCSVEDLSGFYGYTFGSGTRLTVV.

The V call is TRBV2, the J call TRBJ1-1, with a possible D match to TRBD1 (6 bases). The ends were cut back, 7 bases at V and 0 bases at J, with 9 bases in the middle. The CDR3 runs to 13 residues. Per the germline V gene, CDR1 is SNHLY and CDR2 is FYNNEI. The CDR3 DNA reads TGTGCCAGCAAGGGGGATATGAACACTGAAGCTTTCTTT. Its translation is CASKGDMNTEAFF.

The chain joins TRBV5-1 to TRBJ1-1; D is perhaps TRBD1 (6 bases). Looked up from germline, CDR1 is SGHRS and CDR2 is YFSETQ. CDR3 length: 15 amino acids. Trimming took 4 bases from V and 1 from J, leaving 14 bases between them. The chain's CDR3 is CASSPGHTGNTEAFF. The CDR3 DNA reads TGCGCCAGCAGCCCGGGACACACCGGGAACACTGAAGCTTTCTTT. Full variable domain (missing parts from reference TRBV5-1 and TRBJ1-1): KAGVTQTPRYLIKTRGQQVTLSCSPISGHRSVSWYQQTPGQGLQFLFEYFSETQRNKGNFPGRFSGRQFSNSRSEMNVSTLELGDSALYLCASSPGHTGNTEAFFGQGTRLTVV.

Note on this clone: The same CDR3 is also encoded by other DNA sequences in this sample. J is TRBJ2-7 and V is TRBV7-2; 7 bases map to TRBD2. The V gene end was trimmed by 3 bases and the J gene end by 4 bases; junction bases not matched to a gene: 6. The CDR3 has 14 residues. CDR1 and CDR2 from the germline V gene are SGHTA and FQGNSA. DNA of the CDR3: TGTGCCAGCAGCTTGGGGGGGGAGGGTTACGAGCAGTACTTC. Its protein is CASSLGGEGYEQYF.

CDR3 protein: CASNRDGQDATNEKLFF. As DNA, the CDR3 is TGCGCCAGCAACAGGGATGGACAGGATGCAACTAATGAAAAACTGTTTTTT. V and J are TRBV5-1 and TRBJ1-4, with 7 bases aligning to TRBD1. CDR3 length equals 17 residues. CDR1 is SGHRS and CDR2 is YFSETQ in the germline V gene. V gave up 6 bases and J gave up 0 bases; unmatched junction bases: 11.

The sample holds one count of this clone. V is TRBV2 and J is TRBJ2-5; TRBD2 agrees at 7 bases. The CDR3 spans 15 residues. Germline CDR1 and CDR2: SNHLY and FYNNEI. Trimming cost V 6 bases and J 1 base; bases outside gene matches: 8. The chain's CDR3 is CASRTPAGIQETQYF. The CDR3 DNA reads as TGTGCCAGCAGGACCCCAGCGGGAATCCAAGAGACCCAGTACTTC.

The genes are TRBV28 and TRBJ1-5; D is undetermined. Trimming pared 1 base from V and 2 bases from J, leaving 9 bases between. Germline CDR1 is MDHEN and CDR2 is SYDVKM. This CDR3 has 15 residues. The CDR3 here is CASSLFMGGNQPQHF. The CDR3, as DNA: TGTGCCAGCAGTTTATTTATGGGAGGCAATCAGCCCCAGCATTTT.

The chain joins TRBV27 to TRBJ2-3, with 11 bases lining up with TRBD2. This CDR3 is 18 amino acids long. In germline, CDR1 is MNHEY, CDR2 SMNVEV (reference sequence). V shed 3 bases and J 0 bases; nucleotides not matched to a gene: 8. Written as DNA, the CDR3 is TGTGCCAGCAGTTTCCGACGGACTAGCGGGCCAAGCACAGATACGCAGTATTTT. Encoded protein: CASSFRRTSGPSTDTQYF.

The chain recombines TRBV7-2 with TRBJ2-1, with 10 bases fitting TRBD2. Germline CDR1 and CDR2: SGHTA and FQGNSA. CDR3 size: 15 residues. The J segment lost 5 bases and the V segment lost 1 base, leaving 2 bases of the junction unmatched. The CDR3 nucleotides read TGTGCCAGCAGCTTAGTCACTAGCGGGAACAATGAGCAGTTCTTC. Translated, it gives CASSLVTSGNNEQFF.

The chain has TRBV2 and TRBJ1-1; tentative D call: TRBD1 (5 bases). The CDR3 runs to 12 residues. V lost 6 bases and J lost 3, with 8 bases in between. The germline V gene encodes CDR1 SNHLY and CDR2 FYNNEI. CDR3 DNA sequence: TGTGCCAGCAGCCGGGGGGACACTGAAGCTTTCTTT. Translation: CASSRGDTEAFF.

The rearrangement links TRBV18 to TRBJ1-4; TRBD1 aligns across 7 bases. The junction had 3 bases not matched to a gene; V was cut back by 3 bases and J by 5 bases. This CDR3 has 14 residues. Per the germline V gene, CDR1 is KGHSH and CDR2 is LQKENI. The CDR3 DNA reads as TGTGCCAGCTCACCGGGACAGTCCAATGAAAAACTGTTTTTT. Translated: CASSPGQSNEKLFF.

The rearrangement links TRBV2 to TRBJ2-3; 8 positions agree with TRBD2. V gave up 8 bases and J gave up 6 bases; unmatched junction bases: 13. The CDR3 has 15 residues. Germline CDR1 SNHLY, CDR2 FYNNEI. CDR3 protein: CASDTSAGAVDTQYF. In DNA form, the CDR3 reads TGTGCCAGCGACACTTCAGCGGGAGCGGTCGATACGCAGTATTTT.

The V call is TRBV7-3, the J call TRBJ2-5; D is undetermined. CDR3 length: 19 residues. Trimming shortened V by 2 bases and J by 2 bases, and 24 bases separated the two germline ends. Per germline, CDR1 SGHTA and CDR2 FQGTGA. The CDR3, as DNA: TGTGCCAGCAGCTTATCTCTTTGGGCGTTTTGGGCAGGACAAGAGACCCAGTACTTC. Its translation: CASSLSLWAFWAGQETQYF.

Concerning this clone: The CDR3 ends on some other residue instead of the conserved phenylalanine or tryptophan, so this is likely a read error. No DNA is shown, since the ends of the CDR3 on it are uncertain; the CDR3 is the one TCRdb lists. The CDR3 spells CASSLGLDRVVSI. The rearrangement uses TRBV7-8 and TRBJ2-7; the D call of TRBD1 is as the table states it, not checked on the DNA. The germline V gene has CDR1 SGHVS and CDR2 FQNEAQ. Inclusive of both ends, the CDR3 amounts to 13 amino acids.

This sequence joins TRBV19 and TRBJ2-2; possibly TRBD1 for D (5 bases). Germline CDR1 LNHDA, CDR2 SQIVND (reference sequence). V was trimmed by 8 bases and J by 0 bases, leaving 7 bases between them. This CDR3 spans 13 amino acids. The CDR3 DNA reads as TGTGCCAGTCCCAGGGCGAACACCGGGGAGCTGTTTTTT. Amino acid sequence: CASPRANTGELFF.

The chain combines TRBV5-4 with TRBJ2-2, with unresolved D. CDR3 length: 14 amino acids. In germline, CDR1 is SGHNT, CDR2 YYREEE (reference sequence). V was cut by 4 bases and J by 1 base, with 8 bases left in between. CDR3 nucleotide sequence: TGTGCCAGCAGCATAAAGAGGAACACCGGGGAGCTGTTTTTT. Residues: CASSIKRNTGELFF.

The chain combines TRBV11-1 with TRBJ1-1, with D unclear. The V end was cut by 4 bases, the J end by 2 bases, with 11 bases between. The CDR3 totals 14 residues. CDR1 is SGHAT, CDR2 FQDESV, per germline (reference sequence). CDR3: CASSWSGVNTEAFF. The CDR3 region has the DNA TGTGCCAGCAGCTGGTCCGGGGTCAACACTGAAGCTTTCTTT. Combining the CDR3 with reference TRBV11-1 and TRBJ1-1 gives the whole variable domain EAEVAQSPRYKITEKSQAVAFWCDPISGHATLYWYRQILGQGPELLVQFQDESVVDDSQLPKDRFSAERLKGVDSTLKIQPAELGDSAMYLCASSWSGVNTEAFFGQGTRLTVV.

J is TRBJ1-5 and V is TRBV27, with unresolved D. This CDR3 is 15 amino acids long. V was cut by 2 bases and J by 0 bases, with 8 bases left in between. In germline, CDR1 is MNHEY, CDR2 SMNVEV (reference sequence). For the CDR3, the DNA is TGTGCCAGCAGTTTACGGGGAGGTAGCAATCAGCCCCAGCATTTT. Translated: CASSLRGGSNQPQHF.

The rearrangement links TRBV11-3 to TRBJ1-1; tentatively, D is TRBD1 (6 bases). Trimming pared 0 bases from V and 2 bases from J, leaving 19 bases between. There are 18 residues in the CDR3. Germline CDR1 is SGHNT and CDR2 is YENEEA. CDR3 in amino acids: CASSLETGFGGFNTEAFF. The CDR3 nucleotides are TGTGCCAGCAGCTTAGAAACAGGGTTCGGCGGCTTTAACACTGAAGCTTTCTTT.

J is TRBJ2-7 and V is TRBV2; 7 bases map to TRBD2. V shed 6 bases and J 6 bases; nucleotides not matched to a gene: 8. CDR3 length: 13 residues. Germline V CDR1 and CDR2: SNHLY, FYNNEI. This CDR3 reads CASSLGSGGEQYF. Here the CDR3 DNA reads TGTGCCAGCAGCCTGGGATCGGGGGGCGAGCAGTACTTC.

V and J are TRBV9 and TRBJ2-1; 7 bases line up with TRBD2. CDR1 is SGDLS and CDR2 is YYNGEE in the germline V gene. Trimming at V came to 0 bases and at J to 0 bases, leaving 6 bases not matched to a gene. The CDR3 loop spans 17 amino acids. In DNA form, the CDR3 reads TGTGCCAGCAGCGTAGGTCCTAGCGGCCCCTCCTACAATGAGCAGTTCTTC. Translation gives CASSVGPSGPSYNEQFF.

This clone appeared a single time. J is TRBJ2-5 and V is TRBV11-2; a weak D match, TRBD1 (6 bases). V lost 2 bases and J 2 bases, leaving 15 bases between the germline ends. From germline, CDR1 is SGHAT and CDR2 FQNNGV. The CDR3 has 16 residues. This CDR3 is CASSLSGQLGQETQYF. CDR3 DNA sequence: TGTGCCAGCAGCTTAAGTGGACAGTTAGGGCAAGAGACCCAGTACTTC.

CDR3 in amino acids: CASKGSSGESSSYEQYF. The CDR3 coding sequence is TGTGCCAGCAAGGGTTCTAGCGGTGAATCCAGCTCCTACGAGCAGTACTTC. The chain couples TRBV2 to TRBJ2-7, with TRBD2 matching over 7 bases. After removal of 7 bases from V and 0 bases from J, the junction contained 15 bases not matched to a gene. The CDR3 totals 17 residues. Germline V gene sequence: CDR1 SNHLY, CDR2 FYNNEI.

The V call is TRBV2, the J call TRBJ2-2; 8 bases agree with TRBD2. Germline V gene data show CDR1 as SNHLY and CDR2 as FYNNEI. V shed 7 bases and J 8 bases; nucleotides not matched to a gene: 6. The CDR3 is 13 residues long. CDR3 loop: CASKVVAGGELFF. The DNA for the CDR3 is TGTGCCAGCAAAGTGGTAGCGGGGGGGGAGCTGTTTTTT.

This chain uses TRBV27 with TRBJ2-3; weak D call: TRBD2 (5 bases). Trimming took off 5 bases at V and 9 bases at J, with 15 bases between the two ends. The CDR3 extends over 13 amino acids. Germline CDR1 reads MNHEY; CDR2 reads SMNVEV (reference sequence). The CDR3 here is CASSPTRKSTQYF. The CDR3 nucleotides read TGTGCCAGCAGTCCTACTAGAAAATCGACGCAGTATTTT.

This clone has just a few counts. J is TRBJ1-6 and V is TRBV29-1; TRBD1 matches 8 bases. CDR3 size: 14 residues. With V trimmed by 4 bases and J by 7 bases, 6 bases remained unmatched. Germline lookup yields CDR1 SQVTM and CDR2 ANQGSEA. Here the CDR3 reads CSVGTGHENSPLHF. CDR3 DNA: TGCAGCGTTGGGACAGGGCACGAAAATTCACCCCTCCACTTT.

This rearrangement joins TRBV7-9 to TRBJ2-2, with 8 bases fitting TRBD1. There are 16 residues in the CDR3. CDR1 SEHNR and CDR2 FQNEAQ come from the germline V gene (reference sequence). Unmatched junction bases numbered 10, after V lost 6 bases and J lost 4 bases. The CDR3 coding sequence is TGTGCCAGCAGTAAATCGACAGGGGCGGCCACCGGGGAGCTGTTTTTT. Its protein is CASSKSTGAATGELFF.

CDR3: CASSVGTKGTQYF. As DNA, the CDR3 is TGTGCCAGCAGCGTTGGGACTAAAGGGACCCAGTACTTC. The chain combines TRBV9 with TRBJ2-5, with TRBD2 matching over 7 bases. With V trimmed by 2 bases and J by 7 bases, 5 bases remained unmatched. The CDR3 spans 13 residues. Germline V gives CDR1 SGDLS, CDR2 YYNGEE.

J is TRBJ2-1 and V is TRBV5-1; the D gene is possibly TRBD2 (6 bases). V was trimmed by 4 bases and J by 4 bases, leaving 24 bases between them. Looked up from germline, CDR1 is SGHRS and CDR2 is YFSETQ. The CDR3 totals 18 residues. CDR3 sequence: CASSVNPAGRAPYNEQFF. CDR3 sequence (DNA): TGCGCCAGCAGCGTAAACCCGGCGGGACGGGCTCCTTACAATGAGCAGTTCTTC.